This T cell receptor (beta chain) emerged from a study of monozygotic twins with inflammatory bowel disease. One entry per CDR3 protein, without DNA, is what TCRdb gives after re-calling the 5' RACE reads. The ten most abundant clones cover around 2.3% of a sample with 420,000 or so distinct CDR3 sequences. The germline V gene has CDR1 LGHDT and CDR2 YNNKEL (reference sequence). The CDR3 length is 14 residues. Sample: blood. The chain joins TRBV3-1 to TRBJ2-3. This TCR was recovered from a human donor with ulcerative colitis or Crohn's disease, or a healthy co-twin of an affected twin (not recorded which). The CDR3 protein is CASSHRPRTDTQYF.